A selection of T cell receptor beta chains follows, all from one sample in a study of T-cell reconstitution after alpha-beta-depleted transplantation in children. MiXCR, run by TCRdb on the PCR reads, gives a single entry per CDR3 protein. This sample has hundreds of thousands of distinct CDR3 sequences, with over 15% found just once. This sample comprised PBMCs, mostly from graft donor cells, obtained 360 days after TCRalphabeta/CD19-depleted stem cell transplant. Source of these receptors: a male patient between 2 and 15 years old who had a stem cell transplant for acute lymphoblastic leukemia, so the T cells may come from the graft donor. The CDR3 runs from the conserved cysteine through the conserved F or W. The D gene is left open where the match is weak. Expanded clones get a size class; other rows say once, few or many, or leave the size out.

V	size	J	D	DNA	CDR3
TRBV12-3/TRBV12-4	-	TRBJ2-2	TRBD1	TGTGCCAGCAGCAGACAGGGGACCACTCTGAACACCGGGGAGCTGTTTTTT	CASSRQGTTLNTGELFF
TRBV11-2	-	TRBJ2-3	TRBD2	TGTGCCAGCAGACCGCGGGAGGCCGGCACAGATACGCAGTATTTT	CASRPREAGTDTQYF
TRBV5-1	few	TRBJ2-3	-	TGCGCCAGCAGCTTGGGATGGGCGGGGGCCACAGATACGCAGTATTTT	CASSLGWAGATDTQYF
TRBV7-9	-	TRBJ1-6	-	TGTGCCAGCAGCTTAGGACTGGATTCACCCCTCCACTTT	CASSLGLDSPLHF
TRBV5-4	-	TRBJ2-5	TRBD2	TGTGCCAGCAGCTTACGAAAATCGTCTCTAGCGGGGGTCGTAGAGACCCAGTACTTC	CASSLRKSSLAGVVETQYF
TRBV6-5	-	TRBJ2-3	-	TGTGCCAGCAGTTACTCTCGGGCCCTCGGCACAGATACGCAGTATTTT	CASSYSRALGTDTQYF
TRBV6-2/TRBV6-3	-	TRBJ2-7	-	TGTGCCAGCAGTCGTCCAAGGGAAATCTACGAGCAGTACTTC	CASSRPREIYEQYF
TRBV10-2	few	TRBJ1-6	TRBD1	TGCGCCAGCAGTGAGATGACAGGGGACACAGTACGGTCACCCCTCCACTTT	CASSEMTGDTVRSPLHF
TRBV15	few	TRBJ1-1	-	TGTGCCACCAGCAGAGATGGAACTGAAGCTTTCTTT	CATSRDGTEAFF
TRBV6-4	few	TRBJ2-1	-	TGTGCCAGGGACGTCTACAATGAGCAGTTCTTC	CARDVYNEQFF
TRBV7-9	-	TRBJ2-5	-	TGTGCCAGCAGTCCTACCCGGGGGTACCAAGAGACCCAGTACTTC	CASSPTRGYQETQYF
TRBV28	-	TRBJ2-3	-	TGTGCCAGCAGTTTATACGGGGCCCGCCCAGATACGCAGTATTTT	CASSLYGARPDTQYF
TRBV4-1	many	TRBJ2-5	-	TGCGCCAGCACCCAAGCATCAGGGCTGAGGGAGACCCAGTACTTC	CASTQASGLRETQYF
TRBV3-1	many	TRBJ1-4	-	TGTGCCGGAGATCGTCACAGGGTGGATGAAAAACTGTTTTTT	CAGDRHRVDEKLFF
TRBV2	-	TRBJ1-5	-	TGTGCCAGCAGGGGGTCCAATCAGCCCCAGCATTTT	CASRGSNQPQHF
TRBV4-2	few	TRBJ2-1	-	TGTGCCAGCAGCCAAGATCTGGCTAGCACCAATTGGGAGGGGGTTCTGTTCTTC	CASSQDLASTNWEGVLFF
TRBV12-3/TRBV12-4	few	TRBJ1-1	TRBD1	TGTGCCAGCAGTCCCGACAGGGTGGGTGAAGCTTTCTTT	CASSPDRVGEAFF
TRBV6-5	few	TRBJ2-3	TRBD2	TGTGCCAGCAGTTACTTGACTAGCGGGGCGGCGGATACGCAGTATTTT	CASSYLTSGAADTQYF
TRBV10-3	-	TRBJ1-2	TRBD1	TGTGCCACCCTCTGGGACAGAACTAACTATGGCTACACCTTC	CATLWDRTNYGYTF
TRBV4-2	few	TRBJ2-6	-	TGTGCCAGCAGCCCCACAGGAGCGATCTCTGGGGCCAACGTCCTGACTTTC	CASSPTGAISGANVLTF
TRBV11-2	few	TRBJ2-5	TRBD2	TGTGCCAGCAGCTTAGAGGCTAGCGGGACTTTGGAGACCCAGTACTTC	CASSLEASGTLETQYF
TRBV5-1	few	TRBJ2-3	TRBD2	TGCGCCAGCAGCTTGCCGACTAGCGGGGATGGAGATACGCAGTATTTT	CASSLPTSGDGDTQYF
TRBV6-1	-	TRBJ2-7	-	TGTGCCAGCATCTCCGAAGGCGGCGTCGCGACCTACGAGCAGTACTTC	CASISEGGVATYEQYF